The present T cell receptor beta chain was sequenced within a study of T cells in Graves' hyperthyroidism and ophthalmopathy. Notes on the study in general: The model made its ophthalmopathy prediction, and onset followed a median approximately 6 months later. Blood also carried most thyroid clonotypes expanded above 0.001. Ophthalmopathy stood apart from stable hyperthyroidism in a 13 V-J model.

It was RNA transcripts that yielded the amplified TCR beta CDR3 regions. During a first-round RT-PCR of the TCR CDR3, the HTBI primer set was used. TCRdb re-called the multiplex PCR reads through MiXCR, storing one row per CDR3 protein. The sample includes some 560,000 distinct CDR3 sequences, approximately 15% of them seen just once. This clonotype was counted at least ten times. Its cognate antigen is unknown. The TCR sequence derives from a woman aged 25 to 45 with Graves' hyperthyroidism. The sequenced sample consisted of blood.

CDR3 in DNA: TGTGCCAGCAGTTTGTTGGGACAGGGGGAATACGAGCAGTACTTC. This encodes CASSLLGQGEYEQYF. The chain couples TRBV27 to TRBJ2-7; 11 bases are a match to TRBD1. The CDR3 totals 15 residues. Germline V CDR1 and CDR2: MNHEY, SMNVEV (reference sequence). V shed 3 bases, J shed 4 bases, and the junction held 5 bases outside the gene matches.